This passage covers 10 T cell receptor beta chains from one sample sequenced in a study of response to subunit inactivated influenza vaccine. TCRdb processed the RT-PCR reads anew with MiXCR; each CDR3 protein has one entry. Counted here are about 700,000 distinct CDR3 sequences, 14% occurring once; the ten biggest clones make up around 7.6%. Sequenced material: PBMCs from blood, taken 14 to 15 days before vaccination. The receptors originated from a man aged 45-60 years who received an inactivated influenza vaccine.

In this sample, this clonotype turned up many times. The rearrangement joins TRBV27 to TRBJ2-7, with 8 bases identical to TRBD2. The CDR3 runs 14 residues. V was clipped by 6 bases and J by 0 bases; unmatched bases: 4. Germline V gives CDR1 MNHEY, CDR2 SMNVEV (reference sequence). The CDR3 region has the DNA TGTGCCAGCAGCAGAGCGGGGGACTCCTACGAGCAGTACTTC. Its translation: CASSRAGDSYEQYF.

The chain uses TRBV19 and TRBJ2-1; TRBD2 might be the D (6 bases). The CDR3 runs 14 residues. Germline assignment: CDR1 LNHDA and CDR2 SQIVND (reference sequence). The V and J ends lost 8 bases and 8 bases respectively, with 19 bases between them. The CDR3: CASWGGGSVDEQFF. DNA of the CDR3: TGTGCCAGTTGGGGTGGGGGGAGTGTTGATGAGCAGTTCTTC.

This sequence joins TRBV14 and TRBJ2-1, with D uncertain. The V end lost 5 bases, the J end lost 8 bases, and 7 bases lay between the germline ends. The CDR3 contains 11 residues. CDR1 and CDR2 (germline): SGHDN, FVKESK. CDR3 region: CASSASYEQFF. The CDR3, as DNA: TGTGCCAGCAGCGCCTCCTATGAGCAGTTCTTC.

The chain is built from TRBV12-3 or TRBV12-4 and TRBJ2-7; 10 bases are a match to TRBD1. With 4 bases clipped from V and 6 bases from J, the junction kept 3 bases outside the gene matches. This CDR3 comprises 13 residues. The CDR3 loop reads CASSSGTGAEQYF. The CDR3 region has the DNA TGTGCCAGCAGTTCCGGGACAGGGGCCGAGCAGTACTTC.

This clonotype turned up a few times. The chain uses TRBV12-3 or TRBV12-4 and TRBJ2-2; D is unclear. The ends were cut back, 6 bases at V and 2 bases at J, with 10 bases in the middle. The CDR3 totals 14 residues. In DNA, the CDR3 is TGTGCCAGCAGGGTCCTCTTTAACACCGGGGAGCTGTTTTTT. Its translation is CASRVLFNTGELFF.

Regarding this clonotype: The germline gene is not matched at one end of the junction; a read error may be the cause. The genes are TRBV18 and TRBJ2-2; TRBD1 might be the D (6 bases). The germline gives CDR1 KGHSH, CDR2 LQKENI. The CDR3 contains 16 residues. The CDR3 DNA follows: TGTACCAGCTCACCACTGACAGGACCGAACACCGGGGAGCTGTTTTTT. Protein product: CTSSPLTGPNTGELFF.

The chain employs TRBV7-8 and TRBJ1-4; D unresolved. The germline V gene has CDR1 SGHVS and CDR2 FQNEAQ. The CDR3 has 16 amino acids. Trimming stripped 1 base from V and 2 bases from J, with 11 bases between. The CDR3 loop is CASSLESVGTNEKLFF. The DNA for the CDR3 is TGTGCCAGCAGCTTAGAATCGGTCGGCACTAATGAAAAACTGTTTTTT.

This clonotype was counted at least ten times. J is TRBJ2-7 and V is TRBV7-2; D tentatively fits TRBD1 or TRBD2 (5 bases each). The CDR3 is made up of 14 amino acids. The germline V gene encodes CDR1 SGHTA and CDR2 FQGNSA. The V end was cut by 5 bases, the J end by 0 bases, with 11 bases between. This chain's CDR3 is CASSPRGASYEQYF. The DNA of the CDR3 is TGTGCCAGCAGCCCCCGGGGCGCCTCCTACGAGCAGTACTTC.

In its sample, this clonotype was seen a few times. The chain uses TRBV20-1 and TRBJ1-6; 7 bases map to TRBD1. This CDR3 is built from 14 residues. V lost 5 bases and J lost 10; bases outside the gene matches: 11. Germline loops: CDR1 DFQATT, CDR2 SNEGSKA (reference sequence). The CDR3 here is CSADTDREDSPLHF. The CDR3 bases are TGCAGTGCTGATACTGACAGGGAAGACTCACCCCTCCACTTT.

There are a few counts of this clonotype. The rearrangement joins TRBV7-8 to TRBJ1-6; 7 nucleotides match TRBD1. Germline V gene data show CDR1 as SGHVS and CDR2 as FQNEAQ. Trimming removed 2 bases from V and 10 bases from J; junction bases left unmatched: 8. The length of the CDR3 is 15 residues. In nucleotides, the CDR3 is TGTGCCAGCAGCTTAAGGAACAGGGGTGGATCACCCCTCCACTTT. Translated, it gives CASSLRNRGGSPLHF. Together with reference TRBV7-8 and TRBJ1-6, the CDR3 gives the full variable domain: GAGVSQSPRYKVAKRGQDVALRCDPISGHVSLFWYQQALGQGPEFLTYFQNEAQLDKSGLPSDRFFAERPEGSVSTLKIQRTQQEDSAVYLCASSLRNRGGSPLHFGNGTRLTVT.